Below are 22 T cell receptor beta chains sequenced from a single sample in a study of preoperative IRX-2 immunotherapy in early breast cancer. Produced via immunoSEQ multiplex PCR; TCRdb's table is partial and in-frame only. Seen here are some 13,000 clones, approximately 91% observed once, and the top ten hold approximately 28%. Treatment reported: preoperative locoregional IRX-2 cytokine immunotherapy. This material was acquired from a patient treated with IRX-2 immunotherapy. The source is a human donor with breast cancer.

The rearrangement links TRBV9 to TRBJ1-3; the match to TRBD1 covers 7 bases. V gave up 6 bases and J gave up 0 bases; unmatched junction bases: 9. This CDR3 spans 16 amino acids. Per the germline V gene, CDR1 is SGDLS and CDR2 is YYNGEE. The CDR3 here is CASTPTGTFSGNTIYF. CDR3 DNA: TGTGCCAGCACCCCGACAGGGACTTTCTCTGGAAACACCATATATTTT.

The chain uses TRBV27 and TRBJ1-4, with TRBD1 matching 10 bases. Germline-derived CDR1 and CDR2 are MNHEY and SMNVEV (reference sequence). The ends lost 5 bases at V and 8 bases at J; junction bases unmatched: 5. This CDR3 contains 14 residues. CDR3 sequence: CASSTTGGEEKLFF. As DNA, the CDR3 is TGTGCCAGCAGTACGACAGGGGGCGAGGAAAAACTGTTTTTT.

Here the CDR3 DNA reads TGTGCCATCAGGACAGACAGGGCTACCCAGAACACCGGGGAGCTGTTTTTT. It specifies CAIRTDRATQNTGELFF. The chain couples TRBV10-3 to TRBJ2-2; TRBD1 agrees at 7 bases. CDR3 length: 17 amino acids. V trimming: 6 bases; J trimming: 1 base; junction bases outside the gene matches: 11. CDR1 and CDR2 (germline): ENHRY, SYGVKD.

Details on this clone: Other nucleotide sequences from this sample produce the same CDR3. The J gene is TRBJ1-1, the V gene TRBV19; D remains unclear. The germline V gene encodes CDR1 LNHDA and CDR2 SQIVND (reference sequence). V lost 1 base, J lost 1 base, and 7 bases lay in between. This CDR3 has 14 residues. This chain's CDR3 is CASSIGGENTEAFF. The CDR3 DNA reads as TGTGCCAGTAGTATAGGCGGGGAGAACACTGAAGCTTTCTTT.

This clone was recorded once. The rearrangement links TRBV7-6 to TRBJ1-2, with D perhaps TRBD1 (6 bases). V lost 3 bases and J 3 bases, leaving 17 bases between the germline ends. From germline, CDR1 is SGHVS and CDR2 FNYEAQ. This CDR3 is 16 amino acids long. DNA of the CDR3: TGTGCCAGCAGCTTCCGGACAGACGGGGGTTACTATGGCTACACCTTC. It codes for CASSFRTDGGYYGYTF.

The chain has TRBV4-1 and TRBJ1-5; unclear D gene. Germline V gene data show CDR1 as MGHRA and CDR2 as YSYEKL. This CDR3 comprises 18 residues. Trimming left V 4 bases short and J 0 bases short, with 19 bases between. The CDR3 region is CASSRASPGGVSNQPQHF. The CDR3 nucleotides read TGCGCCAGCAGCCGCGCCTCCCCAGGTGGTGTTAGCAATCAGCCCCAGCATTTT.

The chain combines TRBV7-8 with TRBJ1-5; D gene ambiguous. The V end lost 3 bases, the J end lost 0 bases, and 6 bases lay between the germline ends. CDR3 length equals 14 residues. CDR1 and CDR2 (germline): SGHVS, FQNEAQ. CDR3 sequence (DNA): TGTGCCAGCAGCTTTGAGGGTAGCAATCAGCCCCAGCATTTT. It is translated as CASSFEGSNQPQHF.

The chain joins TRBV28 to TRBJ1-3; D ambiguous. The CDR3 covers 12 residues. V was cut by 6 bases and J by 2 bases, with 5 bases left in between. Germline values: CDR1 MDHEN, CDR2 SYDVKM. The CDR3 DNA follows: TGTGCCAGCAGACGAGCTGGAAACACCATATATTTT. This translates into CASRRAGNTIYF.

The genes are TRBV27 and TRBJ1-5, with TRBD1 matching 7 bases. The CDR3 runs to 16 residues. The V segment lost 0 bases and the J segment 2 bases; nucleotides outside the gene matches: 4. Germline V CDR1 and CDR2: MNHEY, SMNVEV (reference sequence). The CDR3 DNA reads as TGTGCCAGCAGTTTATCGGGACAGAGCCGCAATCAGCCCCAGCATTTT. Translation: CASSLSGQSRNQPQHF.

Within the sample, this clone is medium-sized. The CDR3 sequence is CASSRKSQGAYGELFF. For the CDR3, the DNA is TGTGCCAGCAGCCGTAAATCACAGGGGGCGTACGGGGAGCTGTTTTTT. This chain joins TRBV5-6 and TRBJ2-2, with 9 nucleotides matching TRBD1. The CDR3 contains 16 residues. Germline CDR1 and CDR2: SGHDT and YYEEEE. Unmatched junction bases numbered 11, after V lost 4 bases and J lost 7 bases.

The CDR3 reads CASSLVGLASTGELFF. The DNA for the CDR3 is TGCGCCAGCAGCTTGGTAGGACTAGCGAGCACCGGGGAGCTGTTTTTT. The V call is TRBV5-1, the J call TRBJ2-2; TRBD2 matches 9 bases. The CDR3 covers 16 residues. The J segment lost 4 bases and the V segment lost 0 bases, leaving 4 bases of the junction unmatched. Germline lookup yields CDR1 SGHRS and CDR2 YFSETQ.

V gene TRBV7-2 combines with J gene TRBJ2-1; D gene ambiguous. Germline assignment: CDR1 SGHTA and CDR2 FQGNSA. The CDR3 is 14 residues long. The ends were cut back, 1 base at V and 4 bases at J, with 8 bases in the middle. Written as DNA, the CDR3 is TGTGCCAGCAGCTTAGACAGTTTATACAATGAGCAGTTCTTC. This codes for CASSLDSLYNEQFF.

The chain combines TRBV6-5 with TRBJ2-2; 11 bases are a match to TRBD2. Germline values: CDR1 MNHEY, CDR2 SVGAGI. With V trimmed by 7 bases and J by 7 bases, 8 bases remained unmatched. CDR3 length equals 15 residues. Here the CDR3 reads CASKASGGQGGELFF. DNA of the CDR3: TGTGCCAGCAAGGCTAGCGGGGGGCAGGGCGGGGAGCTGTTTTTT.

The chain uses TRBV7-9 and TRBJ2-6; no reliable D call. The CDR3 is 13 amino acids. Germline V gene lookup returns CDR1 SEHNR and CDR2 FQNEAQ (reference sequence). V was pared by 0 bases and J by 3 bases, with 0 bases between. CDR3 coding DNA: TGTGCCAGCAGCTTAGCTGGGGCCAACGTCCTGACTTTC. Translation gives CASSLAGANVLTF.

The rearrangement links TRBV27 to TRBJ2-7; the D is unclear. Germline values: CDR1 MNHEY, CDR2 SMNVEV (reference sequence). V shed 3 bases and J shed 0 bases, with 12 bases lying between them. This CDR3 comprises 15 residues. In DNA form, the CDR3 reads TGTGCCAGCAGTTTCGATCCTTTACGCTCCTACGAGCAGTACTTC. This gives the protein CASSFDPLRSYEQYF.

The chain's CDR3 is CSVVGGTSGMVYGYTF. CDR3 nucleotides: TGCAGCGTTGTCGGGGGGACCTCGGGCATGGTCTATGGCTACACCTTC. This chain connects TRBV29-1 to TRBJ1-2; possible D gene TRBD1, 5 bases. Germline V gene data show CDR1 as SQVTM and CDR2 as ANQGSEA. The length of the CDR3 is 16 residues. The germline V and J ends were trimmed by 4 bases and 4 bases, with 22 bases remaining between them.

In DNA form, the CDR3 reads TGTGCCAGCAGCTTAACGTGGGGACAGCAAGAGACCCAGTACTTC. Translation gives CASSLTWGQQETQYF. V usage is TRBV11-2 and J usage is TRBJ2-5; TRBD1 matches at 7 bases. The J segment lost 2 bases and the V segment lost 2 bases, leaving 5 bases of the junction unmatched. Looked up from germline, CDR1 is SGHAT and CDR2 is FQNNGV. The CDR3 consists of 15 residues.

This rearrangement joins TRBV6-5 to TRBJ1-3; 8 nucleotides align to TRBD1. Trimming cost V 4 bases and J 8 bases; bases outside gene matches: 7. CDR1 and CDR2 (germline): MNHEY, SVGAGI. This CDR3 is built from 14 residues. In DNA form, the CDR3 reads TGTGCCAGCAGTTCCCAGGGGGCAGGGGACACCATATATTTT. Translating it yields CASSSQGAGDTIYF.

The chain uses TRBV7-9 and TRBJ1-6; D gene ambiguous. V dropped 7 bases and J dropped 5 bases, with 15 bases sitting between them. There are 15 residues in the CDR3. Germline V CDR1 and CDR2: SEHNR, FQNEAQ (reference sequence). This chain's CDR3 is CASTLGQRNNSPLHF. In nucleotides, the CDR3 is TGTGCCAGCACCCTGGGTCAGAGGAATAATTCACCCCTCCACTTT.

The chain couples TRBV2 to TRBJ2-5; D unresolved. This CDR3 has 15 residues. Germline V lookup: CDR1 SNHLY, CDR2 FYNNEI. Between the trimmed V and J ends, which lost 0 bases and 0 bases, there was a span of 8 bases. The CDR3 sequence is CASSEARWYQETQYF. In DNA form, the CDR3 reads TGTGCCAGCAGTGAAGCGCGGTGGTACCAAGAGACCCAGTACTTC.

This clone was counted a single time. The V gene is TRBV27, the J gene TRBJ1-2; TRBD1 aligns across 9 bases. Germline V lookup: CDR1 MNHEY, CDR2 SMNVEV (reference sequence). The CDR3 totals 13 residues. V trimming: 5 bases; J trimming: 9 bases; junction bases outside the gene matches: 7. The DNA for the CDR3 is TGTGCCAGCAGTCTCGGAGGGACAGGGAGCTACACCTTC. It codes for CASSLGGTGSYTF.

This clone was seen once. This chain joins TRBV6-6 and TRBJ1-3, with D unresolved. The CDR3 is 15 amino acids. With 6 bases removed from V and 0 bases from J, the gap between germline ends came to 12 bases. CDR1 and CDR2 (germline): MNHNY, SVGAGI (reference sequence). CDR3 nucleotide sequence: TGTGCCAGCAGGTCGGACGACCCCTCTGGAAACACCATATATTTT. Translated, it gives CASRSDDPSGNTIYF.